The next 6 T cell receptor beta chains were all read from a single sample in a study of beta chain features in type 1 diabetes. Findings of the study overall: Among patients with Type 1 diabetes, TCRB CDR3s were moderately but significantly shorter in every one of the four CD4+ subsets.

Every isolated RNA sample was fully reverse transcribed, so sequencing captured expressed TCRB transcripts. Sequencing was performed with immunoSEQ multiplex PCR; in TCRdb, only in-frame clones are kept and a portion is missing. The sample has a few hundred thousand clones, about 20% seen once. Their antigen targets remain unknown. The sequenced sample was naive CD4+ T cells from blood. The receptors stem from a woman aged 40-49 years with type 1 diabetes.

The chain links TRBV5-1 to TRBJ1-6, with 9 bases identical to TRBD1. Germline loops: CDR1 SGHRS, CDR2 YFSETQ. J was trimmed by 5 bases and V by 0 bases; bases with no gene match: 0. This CDR3 region has 15 residues. The CDR3 loop reads CASSLGTGDNSPLHF. Written as DNA, the CDR3 is TGCGCCAGCAGCTTGGGGACAGGGGATAATTCACCCCTCCACTTT.

The chain combines TRBV18 with TRBJ2-1; 9 bases match TRBD2. The germline gives CDR1 KGHSH, CDR2 LQKENI. J gave up 0 bases and V 6 bases, and 9 bases lay outside the gene matches. The CDR3 totals 17 residues. The CDR3 loop is CASSPTSGLSSYNEQFF. The CDR3 DNA follows: TGTGCCAGCTCCCCCACTAGCGGGCTGAGCTCCTACAATGAGCAGTTCTTC.

The chain has TRBV9 and TRBJ2-5; 8 nucleotides align to TRBD1. Trimming cost V 4 bases and J 5 bases; bases outside gene matches: 7. The germline V gene encodes CDR1 SGDLS and CDR2 YYNGEE. The CDR3 extends over 14 amino acids. The CDR3 DNA follows: TGTGCCAGCAGCACGGGACAGGTCCACGAGACCCAGTACTTC. Translated: CASSTGQVHETQYF.

V gene TRBV9 combines with J gene TRBJ1-2, with D uncertain. The CDR3 totals 16 residues. With 3 bases removed from V and 4 bases from J, the gap between germline ends came to 19 bases. Germline CDR1 SGDLS, CDR2 YYNGEE. CDR3 region: CASSGAGWAQTYGYTF. In DNA form, the CDR3 reads TGTGCCAGCAGCGGGGCCGGTTGGGCTCAGACCTATGGCTACACCTTC.

The chain employs TRBV5-1 and TRBJ2-5; D unclear. Deletions cut 0 bases from V and 4 bases from J, with 7 bases between. From germline, CDR1 is SGHRS and CDR2 YFSETQ. The CDR3 is 13 amino acids. In nucleotides, the CDR3 is TGCGCCAGCAGCTTGGAGCTCCTAGAGACCCAGTACTTC. Protein: CASSLELLETQYF.

DNA for the CDR3: TGTGCCAGCAGCTTACGCACCCAGGCTCAGTACTTC. It is translated as CASSLRTQAQYF. This rearrangement joins TRBV7-2 to TRBJ2-4; D unresolved. The V end lost 2 bases, the J end lost 12 bases, and 11 bases lay between the germline ends. The germline V gene encodes CDR1 SGHTA and CDR2 FQGNSA. This CDR3 comprises 12 residues.